This entry describes one TCR beta chain. The record originates from a study of shared clonotypes between healthy human individuals. The protocol was immunoSEQ multiplex PCR, while the TCRdb copy is restricted to in-frame clones and leaves out a portion. The sample lists 1,400,000 or so clones, 98% occurring once. Deletions cut 5 bases from V and 4 bases from J, with 11 bases between. CDR1 and CDR2 from the germline V gene are LNHNV and YYDKDF (reference sequence). This CDR3 comprises 14 residues. The sample was naive CD4+ T cells sorted from blood. The subset denotes: CD45RA+ positively selected. The chain carries TRBV15 and TRBJ2-2, with D perhaps assigned TRBD1 or TRBD2 (5 bases each). This sequence was found in a man aged 25 to 45 in good health. CDR3 coding DNA: TGTGCCACCAGCCCTGGGGCGGGCACCGGGGAGCTGTTTTTT. Protein sequence: CATSPGAGTGELFF.